A single T cell receptor beta chain is shown here with its context. Its cognate antigen is unknown. This specimen comes from a study of cytomegalovirus exposure and HLA in healthy donors. About the research overall: Counted in an early data release were 75 million to 85 million unique TCRs from HLA-typed donors.

General study points: Associated with cytomegalovirus, according to the listing, were around 160 TCR beta chains.

The PCR ran on 60 Vbeta and 13 Jbeta primers. As originally analysed: Among the unique TCR beta chains that a later analysis counted, about 84 million in all, about 12 million were shared. Only in-frame clones appear in the TCRdb table, and some are missing; sequencing was by immunoSEQ multiplex PCR. That table furnishes V, J and clone size, whereas the DNA furnished D and trimming. The data hold 100,000 to 150,000 clones, with over 70% observed a single time. In germline, CDR1 is KGHSH, CDR2 LQKENI. The V and J ends lost 6 bases and 4 bases, in that order; junction bases with no gene match: 7. The CDR3 has 15 residues.

Sequencing used PBMCs. This TCR was sampled from a man aged 18 to 29 in good health and CMV-seropositive. V usage is TRBV18 and J usage is TRBJ2-1, with 9 bases fitting TRBD2. The CDR3 DNA is TGTGCCAGCTCTATCAGACTAGCGGAGTACAATGAGCAGTTCTTC. Protein sequence: CASSIRLAEYNEQFF.